One and the same sample provided the 30 T cell receptor beta chains below, sequenced in a study of blood T cell repertoires in COVID-19. The repertoire was sequenced with immunoSEQ multiplex PCR; TCRdb's copy has only in-frame clones and lacks some. This table has 200,000 to 300,000 clones, 70% to 90% appearing once. The sequencing input was peripheral blood. The receptors stem from a man in his forties or fifties with acute or convalescent COVID-19.

The chain carries TRBV19 and TRBJ2-3, with D perhaps TRBD1 (5 bases). The germline V gene encodes CDR1 LNHDA and CDR2 SQIVND (reference sequence). Trimming took 7 bases from V and 4 from J, leaving 15 bases between them. This CDR3 is built from 14 residues. The CDR3, as DNA: TGTGCCAGTAATGGGGCCGATCGCGCAGATACGCAGTATTTT. It translates to CASNGADRADTQYF.

The chain links TRBV7-9 to TRBJ1-3; 8 bases map to TRBD1. CDR1 SEHNR and CDR2 FQNEAQ come from the germline V gene (reference sequence). V lost 0 bases and J lost 3; bases outside the gene matches: 1. The CDR3 is 15 amino acids. Here the CDR3 reads CASSLAGQVGNTIYF. For the CDR3, the DNA is TGTGCCAGCAGCTTAGCGGGACAGGTTGGAAACACCATATATTTT.

The V gene is TRBV4-1, the J gene TRBJ1-5; 7 nucleotides match TRBD1. The length of the CDR3 is 13 residues. V was pared by 3 bases and J by 5 bases, with 1 base of the junction left unmatched. Germline CDR1 reads MGHRA; CDR2 reads YSYEKL. Written as DNA, the CDR3 is TGCGCCAGCAGCCACGACAGGGATCAGCCCCAGCATTTT. This gives the protein CASSHDRDQPQHF.

This clone was counted a few times. This chain uses TRBV2 with TRBJ1-6; D unclear. This CDR3 has 13 residues. V was shortened by 6 bases and J by 13 bases, with 16 bases between the two germline ends. Germline V CDR1 and CDR2: SNHLY, FYNNEI. CDR3 nucleotides: TGTGCCAGCAGGCCGGGCAGAGGAGGGCCCCTCCACTTT. As protein: CASRPGRGGPLHF.

The chain employs TRBV28 and TRBJ2-7, with a weak D call TRBD1 (6 bases). The V gene lost 6 bases and the J gene lost 2 bases, with 17 bases spanning the gap. Germline V lookup: CDR1 MDHEN, CDR2 SYDVKM. The CDR3 sequence is 15 residues long. This CDR3 reads CASSRRGGPAYEQYF. The CDR3 DNA sequence: TGTGCCAGCAGCCGCAGGGGTGGGCCAGCCTACGAGCAGTACTTC.

V is TRBV19 and J is TRBJ1-6, with 7 bases aligning to TRBD1. Germline lookup yields CDR1 LNHDA and CDR2 SQIVND (reference sequence). CDR3 size: 15 residues. With 7 bases clipped from V and 7 bases from J, the junction kept 10 bases outside the gene matches. As DNA, the CDR3 is TGTGCCAGTAAAACCCTCGGGACAGAAAATTCACCCCTCCACTTT. Amino acids: CASKTLGTENSPLHF.

The chain links TRBV6-1 to TRBJ1-5; D is ambiguous. CDR1 and CDR2 from the germline V gene are MNHNS and SASEGT. There are 14 residues in the CDR3. V dropped 1 base and J dropped 7 bases, with 11 bases sitting between them. The CDR3 sequence is CASSEDGLGQPQHF. The CDR3, as DNA: TGTGCCAGCAGTGAAGATGGCCTCGGGCAGCCCCAGCATTTT.

The chain recombines TRBV19 with TRBJ2-3; perhaps TRBD2 as D (7 bases). The germline V gene encodes CDR1 LNHDA and CDR2 SQIVND (reference sequence). The CDR3 spans 16 residues. V shed 4 bases and J shed 5 bases, with 19 bases lying between them. The CDR3 loop is CASSTALGGLIDTQYF. DNA of the CDR3: TGTGCCAGTAGTACCGCCCTCGGGGGGCTGATAGATACGCAGTATTTT.

The chain employs TRBV30 and TRBJ1-6; TRBD1 matches at 7 bases. Germline values: CDR1 GTSNPN, CDR2 SVGIG (reference sequence). The J segment lost 10 bases and the V segment lost 3 bases, leaving 12 bases of the junction unmatched. The CDR3 has 15 residues. For the CDR3, the DNA is TGTGCCTGGAGCGGCCGGGACAGAATTACCTCACCCCTCCACTTT. Residues: CAWSGRDRITSPLHF.

CDR3 loop: CASRDRGLNYGYTF. In nucleotides, the CDR3 is TGTGCCAGCAGAGACAGGGGTCTGAACTATGGCTACACCTTC. V usage is TRBV3-1 (or the pseudogene TRBV3-2) and J usage is TRBJ1-2; 8 bases are a match to TRBD1. The trim removed 6 bases at V and 2 bases at J, leaving 5 bases unmatched. The CDR3 contains 14 residues. Germline V gives CDR1 LGHDT, CDR2 YNNKEL (reference sequence).

The CDR3 nucleotides read TGCGCCAGCAGCCAAGATGCGCTAGCGGGAGGGGCCGGCGCCTCATTCGAGACCCAGTACTTC. Amino acid sequence: CASSQDALAGGAGASFETQYF. The chain couples TRBV4-1 to TRBJ2-5; 12 bases map to TRBD2. The CDR3 spans 21 residues. Trimming cost V 0 bases and J 5 bases; bases outside gene matches: 19. Germline V CDR1 and CDR2: MGHRA, YSYEKL.

The chain has TRBV6-1 and TRBJ2-6, with 8 bases lining up with TRBD1. V lost 4 bases, J lost 1 base, and 12 bases stayed unmatched. The CDR3 is made up of 19 amino acids. The V gene's germline CDR1 is MNHNS and CDR2 SASEGT. CDR3 nucleotide sequence: TGTGCCAGCAGTGTACAGGACAGGGTGGAATATTCTGGGGCCAACGTCCTGACTTTC. This codes for CASSVQDRVEYSGANVLTF.

Regarding this clone: The sample holds other DNA sequences that translate to the same CDR3. The DNA of the CDR3 is TGTGCCAGCTCCCCCGCGGGGGGACCCTACGAGCAGTACTTC. This sequence encodes CASSPAGGPYEQYF. V is TRBV18 and J is TRBJ2-7; 8 nucleotides agree with TRBD2. The CDR3 totals 14 residues. Trimming took 6 bases from V and 2 from J; bases not matched to a gene: 6. CDR1 and CDR2 (germline): KGHSH, LQKENI. Together with reference TRBV18 and TRBJ2-7, the CDR3 gives the full variable domain: NAGVMQNPRHLVRRRGQEARLRCSPMKGHSHVYWYRQLPEEGLKFMVYLQKENIIDESGMPKERFSAEFPKEGPSILRIQQVVRGDSAAYFCASSPAGGPYEQYFGPGTRLTVT.

This chain connects TRBV25-1 to TRBJ1-5, with 7 bases matching TRBD1. Unmatched junction bases numbered 7, after V lost 5 bases and J lost 3 bases. Germline-derived CDR1 and CDR2 are MGHDK and SYGVNS. The CDR3 is 15 amino acids. This CDR3 is CASSKSGGFNQPQHF. The CDR3 DNA is TGTGCCAGCAGTAAATCAGGGGGGTTCAATCAGCCCCAGCATTTT. Using reference TRBV25-1 and TRBJ1-5 for the parts outside the CDR3, the full variable domain is EADIYQTPRYLVIGTGKKITLECSQTMGHDKMYWYQQDPGMELHLIHYSYGVNSTEKGDLSSESTVSRIRTEHFPLTLESARPSHTSQYLCASSKSGGFNQPQHFGDGTRLSIL.

The gene calls are TRBV6-5 and TRBJ2-7, with 11 positions matching TRBD2. This CDR3 comprises 15 residues. V lost 3 bases to trimming and J lost 1 base; unmatched junction nucleotides: 2. CDR1 MNHEY and CDR2 SVGAGI come from the germline V gene. This chain's CDR3 is CASSYPSGGSYEQYF. DNA for the CDR3: TGTGCCAGCAGTTATCCTAGCGGGGGGTCCTACGAGCAGTACTTC.

The V gene is TRBV6-7, the J gene TRBJ2-7, with TRBD1 as a possible D gene (6 bases). TRBV6-7 carries the ORF label, with uncertain function. CDR3 length equals 12 residues. The V and J ends lost 2 bases and 6 bases respectively, with 8 bases between them. The CDR3: CASSYGTTEQYF. In DNA form, the CDR3 reads TGTGCCAGCAGTTACGGGACAACCGAGCAGTACTTC.

The chain has TRBV9 and TRBJ2-7, with a tentative D call TRBD1 (6 bases). The CDR3 is 13 residues long. V was cut by 3 bases and J by 5 bases, with 12 bases left in between. Per germline, CDR1 SGDLS and CDR2 YYNGEE. Written as DNA, the CDR3 is TGTGCCAGCAGCGCAGTCCAGGGGAACGAGCAGTACTTC. As protein: CASSAVQGNEQYF. Based on the CDR3 plus reference TRBV9 and TRBJ2-7, the full variable domain is DSGVTQTPKHLITATGQRVTLRCSPRSGDLSVYWYQQSLDQGLQFLIQYYNGEERAKGNILERFSAQQFPDLHSELNLSSLELGDSALYFCASSAVQGNEQYFGPGTRLTVT.

The J gene is TRBJ2-7, the V gene TRBV9; 8 bases are a match to TRBD2. Unmatched junction bases numbered 5, after V lost 3 bases and J lost 3 bases. The CDR3 runs to 14 residues. CDR1 and CDR2 (germline): SGDLS, YYNGEE. The CDR3 DNA is TGTGCCAGCAGCGGTAGCGGGACTGTCTACGAGCAGTACTTC. Encoded protein: CASSGSGTVYEQYF.

V usage is TRBV2 and J usage is TRBJ2-1; unclear D gene. From germline, CDR1 is SNHLY and CDR2 FYNNEI. The CDR3 is 15 residues long. The V gene lost 0 bases and the J gene lost 10 bases, with 16 bases spanning the gap. The CDR3 DNA reads as TGTGCCAGCAGTGAAGCGAGCGAATTTCCGCCCGAGCAGTTCTTC. Its protein is CASSEASEFPPEQFF.

The chain has TRBV11-1 and TRBJ2-2, with D unclear. Germline CDR1 and CDR2: SGHAT and FQDESV (reference sequence). With 1 base removed from V and 7 bases from J, the gap between germline ends came to 10 bases. The CDR3 has 14 residues. The CDR3 loop is CASSLETPSGELFF. In DNA, the CDR3 is TGTGCCAGCAGCTTAGAGACACCAAGCGGGGAGCTGTTTTTT.

J is TRBJ2-7 and V is TRBV11-2; 12 bases are shared with TRBD2. Germline V gene sequence: CDR1 SGHAT, CDR2 FQNNGV. The CDR3 contains 14 residues. Trimming removed 5 bases from V and 5 bases from J; junction bases left unmatched: 4. The CDR3 sequence is CASSTRLAGDEQYF. The CDR3 bases are TGTGCCAGCAGCACACGACTAGCGGGAGACGAGCAGTACTTC. Variable domain in full (rest from reference TRBV11-2 and TRBJ2-7): EAGVAQSPRYKIIEKRQSVAFWCNPISGHATLYWYQQILGQGPKLLIQFQNNGVVDDSQLPKDRFSAERLKGVDSTLKIQPAKLEDSAVYLCASSTRLAGDEQYFGPGTRLTVT.

V gene TRBV28 combines with J gene TRBJ1-1; D call uncertain. Germline lookup yields CDR1 MDHEN and CDR2 SYDVKM. The length of the CDR3 is 13 residues. V dropped 7 bases and J dropped 0 bases, with 9 bases sitting between them. CDR3 sequence (DNA): TGTGCCAGCAAAAGAGAAATGAACACTGAAGCTTTCTTT. This gives the protein CASKREMNTEAFF.

This clone has more than one count but fewer than ten. The rearrangement joins TRBV5-1 to TRBJ2-5, with D perhaps matching TRBD1 (6 bases). Trimming cost V 4 bases and J 3 bases, with 13 bases left between them. This CDR3 is built from 14 residues. Germline assignment: CDR1 SGHRS and CDR2 YFSETQ. The CDR3, as DNA: TGCGCCAGCAGCCCATTGGACAGTAAAGAGACCCAGTACTTC. Translating gives CASSPLDSKETQYF.

In this sample, this clone turned up once. The J gene is TRBJ1-2, the V gene TRBV3-1 (or the pseudogene TRBV3-2); D call uncertain. The CDR3 spans 13 residues. The V gene lost 1 base and the J gene lost 4 bases, with 7 bases spanning the gap. Looked up from germline, CDR1 is LGHDT and CDR2 is YNNKEL (reference sequence). The CDR3 sequence: CASSQAQIYGYTF. The CDR3, as DNA: TGTGCCAGCAGCCAAGCCCAGATCTATGGCTACACCTTC.

The rearrangement joins TRBV14 to TRBJ1-4; D is undetermined. Trimming removed 0 bases at V and 7 bases at J, with 12 bases between. The CDR3 length is 15 residues. Germline V gene lookup returns CDR1 SGHDN and CDR2 FVKESK. DNA of the CDR3: TGTGCCAGCAGCCAAGACCACCGCATCGGTGAAAAACTGTTTTTT. Translated: CASSQDHRIGEKLFF.

DNA of the CDR3: TGTGCCAGCAGCTTCGGGGGGGCGTTCGCCGGGGAGCTGTTTTTT. Its protein product is CASSFGGAFAGELFF. The chain recombines TRBV11-2 with TRBJ2-2; 8 positions match TRBD2. This CDR3 spans 15 amino acids. The germline V gene has CDR1 SGHAT and CDR2 FQNNGV. The V and J ends lost 3 bases and 6 bases, in that order; junction bases with no gene match: 6.

This CDR3 is CASSLGGTTNEKLFF. The CDR3, as DNA: TGTGCCAGCAGCTTAGGCGGAACGACTAATGAAAAACTGTTTTTT. The gene calls are TRBV7-9 and TRBJ1-4; D gene ambiguous. Trimming took off 1 base at V and 2 bases at J, with 8 bases between the two ends. The CDR3 consists of 15 residues. The germline V gene has CDR1 SEHNR and CDR2 FQNEAQ (reference sequence).

This clone was recorded once. This chain joins TRBV29-1 and TRBJ1-2, with a weak D call TRBD1 (5 bases). This CDR3 spans 12 amino acids. The ends were cut back, 3 bases at V and 3 bases at J, with 8 bases in the middle. Germline V gene sequence: CDR1 SQVTM, CDR2 ANQGSEA. CDR3 bases: TGCAGCGTTGAGCTAGGGGACTATGGCTACACCTTC. Translated: CSVELGDYGYTF.

This CDR3 reads CASSKGTVNSPLHF. The CDR3 DNA is TGTGCCAGCAGCAAGGGGACAGTTAATTCACCCCTCCACTTT. The V and J genes are TRBV9 and TRBJ1-6; 7 nucleotides agree with TRBD1. This CDR3 is built from 14 residues. After removal of 4 bases from V and 6 bases from J, the junction contained 4 bases not matched to a gene. Germline lookup yields CDR1 SGDLS and CDR2 YYNGEE.

The DNA for the CDR3 is TGTGCCAGCAGTTTTTGGGACATCTTTTCCTACGAGCAGTACTTC. It specifies CASSFWDIFSYEQYF. The chain links TRBV28 to TRBJ2-7, with D possibly matching TRBD1 (6 bases). The germline V and J ends were trimmed by 3 bases and 1 base, with 13 bases remaining between them. The CDR3 runs to 15 residues. Looked up from germline, CDR1 is MDHEN and CDR2 is SYDVKM.